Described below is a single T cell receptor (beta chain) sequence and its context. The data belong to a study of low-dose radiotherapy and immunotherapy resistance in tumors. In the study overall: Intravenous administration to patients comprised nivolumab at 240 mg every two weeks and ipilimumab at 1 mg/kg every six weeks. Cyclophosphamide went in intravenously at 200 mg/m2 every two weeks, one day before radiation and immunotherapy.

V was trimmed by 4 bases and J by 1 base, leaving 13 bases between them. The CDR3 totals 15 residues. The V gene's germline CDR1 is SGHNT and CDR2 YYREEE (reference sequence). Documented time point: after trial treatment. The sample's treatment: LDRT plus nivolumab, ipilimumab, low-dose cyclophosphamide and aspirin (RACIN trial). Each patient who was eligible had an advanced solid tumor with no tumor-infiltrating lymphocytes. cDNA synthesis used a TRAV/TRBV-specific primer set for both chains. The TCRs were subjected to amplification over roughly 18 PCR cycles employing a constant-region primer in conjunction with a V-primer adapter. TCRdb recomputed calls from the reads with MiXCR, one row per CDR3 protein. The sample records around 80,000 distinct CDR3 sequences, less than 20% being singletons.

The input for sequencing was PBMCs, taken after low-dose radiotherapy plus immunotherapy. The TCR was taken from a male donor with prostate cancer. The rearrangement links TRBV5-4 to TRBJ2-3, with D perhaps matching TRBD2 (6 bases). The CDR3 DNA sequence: TGTGCCAGCAGCCCGACGACGGGGGGCACAGATACGCAGTATTTT. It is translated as CASSPTTGGTDTQYF.